This TCR beta chain was captured in a study of cytomegalovirus exposure and HLA in healthy donors. Study-wide findings and caveats: It was confirmed in vitro that a few of the CMV-associated chains were specific for CMV antigens. Equally common other TCR beta chains were less clonally expanded than HLA-associated ones, a later analysis found. Researchers counted around 180 TCR beta chains as cytomegalovirus-associated.

A remark on this clone: The antigen is not known.

With 6 bases removed from V and 7 bases from J, the gap between germline ends came to 18 bases. CDR1 SNHLY and CDR2 FYNNEI come from the germline V gene. The CDR3 has 14 amino acids. It was with 60 Vbeta and 13 Jbeta primers that the PCR ran. Sequencing was performed with immunoSEQ multiplex PCR; in TCRdb, only in-frame clones are kept and a portion is missing. The sample carries about 160,000 clones, around 83% recorded once. Nominally healthy donors provided the samples, though records likely missed some immune exposures. The sequenced sample consisted of PBMCs. The chain is built from TRBV2 and TRBJ2-5, with a tentative D call TRBD1 (6 bases). This receptor was identified in a man aged 50 or older in good health and CMV-seropositive. The CDR3 sequence: CASSPGTLGGTQYF. The DNA for the CDR3 is TGTGCCAGCAGCCCTGGGACCTTAGGGGGGACCCAGTACTTC.